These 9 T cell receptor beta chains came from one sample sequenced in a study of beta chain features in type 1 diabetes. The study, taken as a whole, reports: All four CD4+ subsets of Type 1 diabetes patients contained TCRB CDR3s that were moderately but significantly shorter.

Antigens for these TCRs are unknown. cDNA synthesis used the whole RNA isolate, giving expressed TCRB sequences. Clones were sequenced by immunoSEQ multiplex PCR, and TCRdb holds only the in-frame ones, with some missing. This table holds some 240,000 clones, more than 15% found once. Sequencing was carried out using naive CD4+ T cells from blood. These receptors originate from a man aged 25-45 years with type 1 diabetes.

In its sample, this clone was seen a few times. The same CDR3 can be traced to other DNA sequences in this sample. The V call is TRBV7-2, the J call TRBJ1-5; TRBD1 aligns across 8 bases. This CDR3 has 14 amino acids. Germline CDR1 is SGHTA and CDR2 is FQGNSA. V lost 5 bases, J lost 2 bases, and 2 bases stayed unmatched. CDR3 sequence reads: CASSPDRGNQPQHF. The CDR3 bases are TGTGCCAGCAGCCCGGACAGGGGCAATCAGCCCCAGCATTTT.

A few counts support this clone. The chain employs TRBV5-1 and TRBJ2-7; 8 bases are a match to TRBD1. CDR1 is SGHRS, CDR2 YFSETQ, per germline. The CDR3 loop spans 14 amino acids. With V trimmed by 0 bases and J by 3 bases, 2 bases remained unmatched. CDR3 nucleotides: TGCGCCAGCAGCTTGGCCGGACAGGGCTACGAGCAGTACTTC. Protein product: CASSLAGQGYEQYF. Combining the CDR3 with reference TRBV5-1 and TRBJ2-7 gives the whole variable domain KAGVTQTPRYLIKTRGQQVTLSCSPISGHRSVSWYQQTPGQGLQFLFEYFSETQRNKGNFPGRFSGRQFSNSRSEMNVSTLELGDSALYLCASSLAGQGYEQYFGPGTRLTVT.

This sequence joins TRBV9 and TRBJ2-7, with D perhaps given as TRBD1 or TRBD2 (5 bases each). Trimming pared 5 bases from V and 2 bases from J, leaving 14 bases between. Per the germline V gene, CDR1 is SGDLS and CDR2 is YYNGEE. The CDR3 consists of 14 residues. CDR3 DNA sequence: TGTGCCAGCAGTCCCCGGGACGCTGCCTACGAGCAGTACTTC. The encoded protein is CASSPRDAAYEQYF. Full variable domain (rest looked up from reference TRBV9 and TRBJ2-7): DSGVTQTPKHLITATGQRVTLRCSPRSGDLSVYWYQQSLDQGLQFLIQYYNGEERAKGNILERFSAQQFPDLHSELNLSSLELGDSALYFCASSPRDAAYEQYFGPGTRLTVT.

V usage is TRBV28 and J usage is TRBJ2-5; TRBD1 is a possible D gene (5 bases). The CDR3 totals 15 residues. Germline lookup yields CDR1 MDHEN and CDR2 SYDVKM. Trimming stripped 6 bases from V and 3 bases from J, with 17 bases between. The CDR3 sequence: CASSSPALTEETQYF. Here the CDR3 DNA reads TGTGCCAGCAGCTCCCCAGCCCTGACAGAAGAGACCCAGTACTTC.

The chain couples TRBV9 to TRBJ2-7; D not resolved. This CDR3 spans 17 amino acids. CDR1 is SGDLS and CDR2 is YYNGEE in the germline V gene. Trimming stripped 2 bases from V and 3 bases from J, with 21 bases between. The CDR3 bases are TGTGCCAGCAGCGTTTCGCGGCGAATACAAAGTTACTACGAGCAGTACTTC. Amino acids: CASSVSRRIQSYYEQYF.

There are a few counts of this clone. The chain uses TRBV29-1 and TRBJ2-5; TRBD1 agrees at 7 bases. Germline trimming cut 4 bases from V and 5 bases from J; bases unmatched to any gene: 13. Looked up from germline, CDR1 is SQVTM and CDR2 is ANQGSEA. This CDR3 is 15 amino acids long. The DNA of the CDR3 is TGCAGCGTTGCTTTCGGCCAGACAGGGTCGGAGACCCAGTACTTC. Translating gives CSVAFGQTGSETQYF.

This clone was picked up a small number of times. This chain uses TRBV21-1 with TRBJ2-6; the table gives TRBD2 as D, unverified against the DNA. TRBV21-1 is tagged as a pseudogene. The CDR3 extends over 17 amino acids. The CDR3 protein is CASSTERASPGANVLTF. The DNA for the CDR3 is TGTGCCAGCAGCACCGAGAGGGCCAGCCCTGGGGCCAACGTCCTGACTTTC.

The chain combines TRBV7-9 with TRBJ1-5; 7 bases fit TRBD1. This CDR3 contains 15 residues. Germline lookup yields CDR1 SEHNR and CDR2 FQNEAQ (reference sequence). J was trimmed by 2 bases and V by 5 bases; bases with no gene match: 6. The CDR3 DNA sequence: TGTGCCAGCAGCGCGACAGGGCAAGGCAATCAGCCCCAGCATTTT. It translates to CASSATGQGNQPQHF.

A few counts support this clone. CDR3 coding DNA: TGTGCCATCAGCTCCCAGACTAGCGGGAGAACGGAGACCCAGTACTTC. Translating gives CAISSQTSGRTETQYF. The J gene is TRBJ2-5, the V gene TRBV10-3, with 12 bases matching TRBD2. From germline, CDR1 is ENHRY and CDR2 SYGVKD. This CDR3 spans 16 amino acids. Germline trimming cut 6 bases from V and 5 bases from J; bases unmatched to any gene: 10.